What follows are 26 T cell receptor beta chains derived from one specimen sequenced in a study of blood T cells in healthy people across ages. Through a sample-barcoded 5' primer and a J-beta primer mix, a second PCR was run for roughly 6 to 11 cycles. TCRdb re-derived calls from the 5' RACE reads in MiXCR, one entry per CDR3 protein. In the table there are roughly 700,000 distinct CDR3 sequences, 20% to 25% of which are singletons. The same sample was also studied in work on T cells of mothers and their children.

The sample was blood. The receptors stem from a boy between 5 and 17 years old in good health.

This chain uses TRBV28 with TRBJ1-1, with D uncertain. Per germline, CDR1 MDHEN and CDR2 SYDVKM. This CDR3 comprises 15 residues. V gave up 2 bases and J gave up 0 bases, with 10 bases separating them. The CDR3 coding sequence is TGTGCCAGCAGTTTAGTTGGTCTCATGAACACTGAAGCTTTCTTT. This codes for CASSLVGLMNTEAFF.

CDR3 coding DNA: TGTGCCAGCAGCTTAGGAGGGTTAATAGAGACCCAGTACTTC. It encodes CASSLGGLIETQYF. The gene calls are TRBV7-2 and TRBJ2-5; D may be TRBD2 (5 bases). Germline V gives CDR1 SGHTA, CDR2 FQGNSA. V gave up 1 base and J gave up 4 bases, with 10 bases separating them. This CDR3 contains 14 residues.

As concerns this clonotype: An end of the junction differs from the germline gene, which may be a read error. The rearrangement uses TRBV29-1 and TRBJ2-7; the match to TRBD1 covers 10 bases. Germline V gene lookup returns CDR1 SQVTM and CDR2 ANQGSEA. There are 16 residues in the CDR3. CDR3 sequence: CSVGGTGAISSYERYF. Written as DNA, the CDR3 is TGCAGCGTTGGCGGGACAGGGGCGATTAGCTCCTACGAGCGGTACTTC.

The gene calls are TRBV20-1 and TRBJ2-3; D not certain. The tail of the sequence fits TRBJ1-5 better, so the J call may be wrong. Germline loops: CDR1 DFQATT, CDR2 SNEGSKA (reference sequence). This CDR3 has 14 residues. The CDR3 DNA sequence: TGCAGTGCTAGAGATCAAGGAACCACAGATACGCAGCATTTT. Translation: CSARDQGTTDTQHF.

The chain employs TRBV29-1 and TRBJ2-5; D unclear. The end of the DNA aligns better with TRBJ2-1, so the J call may be wrong. Germline V lookup: CDR1 SQVTM, CDR2 ANQGSEA. The CDR3 loop spans 10 amino acids. In nucleotides, the CDR3 is TGCAGCGTTGAAGTCCCGGAGCAGTTCTTC. Protein: CSVEVPEQFF.

This clonotype was observed a few times. The V gene is TRBV7-8, the J gene TRBJ2-5; no firm D call. The better agreement between TRBJ2-7 and the DNA end casts doubt on the J call. This CDR3 has 13 residues. The germline gives CDR1 SGHVS, CDR2 FQNEAQ. Written as DNA, the CDR3 is TGTGCCAGCAGCCTCCGAGGTAAATACGAGCAGTACTTC. This codes for CASSLRGKYEQYF.

This clonotype was observed a handful of times. DNA for the CDR3: TGTGCCGCGGGGAGGTCTCGGACCTACGAGCAGTACTTC. Amino acid sequence: CAAGRSRTYEQYF. V usage is TRBV27 and J usage is TRBJ2-5; D is perhaps TRBD2 (6 bases). Matching the DNA end better, TRBJ2-7 makes the J call doubtful. Germline values: CDR1 MNHEY, CDR2 SMNVEV (reference sequence). The CDR3 contains 13 residues.

Points on this clonotype: The germline gene is not matched at one end of the junction; a read error may be the cause. V gene TRBV6-1 combines with J gene TRBJ2-3, with TRBD2 identical over 8 bases. The length of the CDR3 is 14 residues. Germline V gene sequence: CDR1 MNHNS, CDR2 SASEGT. Written as DNA, the CDR3 is TGTGCCAGCAGTCGGGGGGGCGGCACACATACGCAGTATTTT. Amino acid sequence: CASSRGGGTHTQYF.

The chain recombines TRBV27 with TRBJ2-5; 13 nucleotides align to TRBD2. The J call is doubtful: the DNA matches TRBJ2-7 better. CDR3 length: 15 residues. Germline V CDR1 and CDR2: MNHEY, SMNVEV (reference sequence). Here the CDR3 reads CASSFGTSGIDEQYF. The CDR3 region has the DNA TGTGCCAGCAGTTTCGGGACTAGCGGGATCGACGAGCAGTACTTC.

This clonotype was seen a handful of times. The chain is built from TRBV20-1 and TRBJ2-5, with 9 bases matching TRBD2. Losses at the gene ends were 3 bases for V and 1 base for J; bases not matched to a gene: 3. From germline, CDR1 is DFQATT and CDR2 SNEGSKA (reference sequence). There are 14 residues in the CDR3. CDR3 amino acids: CSASPSGIQETQYF. The CDR3 nucleotides read TGCAGTGCTAGTCCTAGCGGGATCCAAGAGACCCAGTACTTC.

This clonotype was observed a handful of times. The V call is TRBV29-1, the J call TRBJ2-7, with D possibly TRBD1 on 5 matching bases. CDR1 is SQVTM and CDR2 is ANQGSEA in the germline V gene. V was clipped by 6 bases and J by 9 bases, with 21 bases between them. The CDR3 is 13 amino acids. DNA of the CDR3: TGCAGCGTGGGGCCTTTAGGTTCTCTCGGGCAGTACTTC. Its translation: CSVGPLGSLGQYF.

This clonotype turned up a few times. This sequence joins TRBV5-1 and TRBJ2-2, with TRBD1 matching over 7 bases. The CDR3 runs to 16 residues. V shed 2 bases, J shed 1 base, and the junction held 5 bases outside the gene matches. Germline V gene data show CDR1 as SGHRS and CDR2 as YFSETQ. CDR3 DNA sequence: TGCGCCAGCAGCTTAAAGACAGGGCGGAACACCGGGGAGCTGTTTTTT. It specifies CASSLKTGRNTGELFF.

The chain combines TRBV12-3 or TRBV12-4 with TRBJ1-1, with unresolved D. The CDR3 is made up of 14 amino acids. V lost 3 bases and J lost 4, with 12 bases in between. CDR3 amino acids: CASSLKSSRTEAFF. The CDR3 coding sequence is TGTGCCAGCAGTTTGAAATCCAGCCGCACTGAAGCTTTCTTT.

This clonotype was observed a few times. The rearrangement uses TRBV7-2 and TRBJ2-5; 8 bases line up with TRBD2. Trimming removed 3 bases from V and 5 bases from J; junction bases left unmatched: 8. Germline V CDR1 and CDR2: SGHTA, FQGNSA. This CDR3 is built from 15 residues. CDR3 coding DNA: TGTGCCAGCAGCTTTGTAGCGGGATTCGGTGAGACCCAGTACTTC. This sequence encodes CASSFVAGFGETQYF.

This clonotype appeared a few times. The chain has TRBV20-1 and TRBJ2-1; 11 nucleotides match TRBD2. From germline, CDR1 is DFQATT and CDR2 SNEGSKA (reference sequence). With 0 bases clipped from V and 9 bases from J, the junction kept 13 bases outside the gene matches. The CDR3 spans 17 residues. The CDR3 DNA follows: TGCAGTGCTAGAGATGTTAGCGGGGGGGCCCTACAGGGTGAGCAGTTCTTC. Protein: CSARDVSGGALQGEQFF.

This clonotype has just one count. This chain links TRBV7-2 with TRBJ2-5; 8 bases line up with TRBD2. The J call may be wrong; the DNA end is better matched by TRBJ2-7. Germline V gene lookup returns CDR1 SGHTA and CDR2 FQGNSA. This CDR3 spans 14 amino acids. The CDR3 sequence: CASSLMSGGGEQYF. CDR3 sequence (DNA): TGTGCCAGCAGCTTAATGAGCGGGGGCGGCGAGCAGTACTTC.

The chain employs TRBV7-2 and TRBJ2-1; D unclear. The CDR3 spans 14 residues. Germline CDR1 SGHTA, CDR2 FQGNSA. V lost 1 base and J lost 6, with 10 bases in between. The CDR3 sequence is CASSLDSSPNEQFF. The CDR3 nucleotides are TGTGCCAGCAGCTTAGATAGTAGCCCCAATGAGCAGTTCTTC.

The chain uses TRBV9 and TRBJ2-7, with D perhaps matching TRBD1 (6 bases). Germline-derived CDR1 and CDR2 are SGDLS and YYNGEE. The CDR3 covers 13 residues. The V gene lost 3 bases and the J gene lost 10 bases, with 17 bases spanning the gap. CDR3 sequence: CASSALDSPLQYF. DNA of the CDR3: TGTGCCAGCAGCGCATTGGACAGTCCCCTTCAGTACTTC. Looking up the rest from reference TRBV9 and TRBJ2-7 gives the full variable domain: DSGVTQTPKHLITATGQRVTLRCSPRSGDLSVYWYQQSLDQGLQFLIQYYNGEERAKGNILERFSAQQFPDLHSELNLSSLELGDSALYFCASSALDSPLQYFGPGTRLTVT.

This clonotype was observed a handful of times. The CDR3 loop reads CASSEAQGEQFF. CDR3 nucleotide sequence: TGTGCCAGCAGTGAAGCACAGGGTGAGCAGTTCTTC. The chain has TRBV6-1 and TRBJ2-1, with D perhaps TRBD1 (6 bases). The CDR3 is made up of 12 amino acids. Looked up from germline, CDR1 is MNHNS and CDR2 is SASEGT. V lost 0 bases and J lost 9, with 6 bases in between.

The J gene is TRBJ2-5, the V gene TRBV5-1; the match to TRBD2 covers 9 bases. The V segment lost 3 bases and the J segment 2 bases; nucleotides outside the gene matches: 5. The CDR3 sequence is 15 residues long. Germline V gene sequence: CDR1 SGHRS, CDR2 YFSETQ. The CDR3 protein is CASSSLAGRQETQYF. The CDR3 region has the DNA TGCGCCAGCAGCTCTCTAGCGGGAAGACAAGAGACCCAGTACTTC.

The chain couples TRBV3-1 to TRBJ2-3, with TRBD2 matching 8 bases. CDR3 size: 13 residues. V trimming: 6 bases; J trimming: 7 bases; junction bases outside the gene matches: 6. The V gene's germline CDR1 is LGHDT and CDR2 YNNKEL (reference sequence). This CDR3 is CASRTGRDYTQYF. The CDR3 DNA sequence: TGTGCCAGCAGGACCGGGAGGGATTATACGCAGTATTTT.

Turning to this clonotype: One junction end does not reproduce the germline sequence, and a read error may be involved. The rearrangement joins TRBV6-1 to TRBJ1-1; D is undetermined. Germline CDR1 reads MNHNS; CDR2 reads SASEGT. The CDR3 totals 13 residues. This CDR3 reads CVSSELGNTEAFF. CDR3 nucleotides: TGTGTCAGCAGTGAACTCGGGAACACTGAAGCTTTCTTT.

V gene TRBV20-1 combines with J gene TRBJ2-5, with 10 bases aligning to TRBD2. This CDR3 has 17 amino acids. CDR1 DFQATT and CDR2 SNEGSKA come from the germline V gene (reference sequence). The J segment lost 1 base and the V segment lost 1 base, leaving 9 bases of the junction unmatched. CDR3 DNA: TGCAGTGCTAGAGGGGTTAGCGGGAGGACCTTCCAAGAGACCCAGTACTTC. Translated: CSARGVSGRTFQETQYF.

This chain joins TRBV20-1 and TRBJ1-4; D is perhaps TRBD1 (6 bases). The CDR3 contains 15 residues. Trimming left V 4 bases short and J 3 bases short, with 15 bases between. In germline, CDR1 is DFQATT, CDR2 SNEGSKA (reference sequence). CDR3 nucleotides: TGCAGTGCTACCTACGACAGGTCTTCTAATGAAAAACTGTTTTTT. Translation gives CSATYDRSSNEKLFF.

This chain uses TRBV13 with TRBJ2-7; 9 positions match TRBD2. V shed 4 bases and J 6 bases; nucleotides not matched to a gene: 7. The CDR3 totals 14 residues. CDR1 is PRHDT, CDR2 FYEKMQ, per germline (reference sequence). This chain's CDR3 is CASSSGTSSTEQYF. The CDR3, as DNA: TGTGCCAGCAGCTCCGGGACTAGCTCTACCGAGCAGTACTTC.

As regards this clonotype: One junction end does not reproduce the germline sequence, and a read error may be involved. The chain is built from TRBV7-2 and TRBJ2-7, with D unresolved. CDR1 and CDR2 from the germline V gene are SGHTA and FQGNSA. The CDR3 is 14 amino acids. CDR3 sequence: CASSLYYSPYVQYF. In DNA, the CDR3 is TGTGCCAGCAGCTTATATTATTCCCCCTACGTGCAGTACTTC.